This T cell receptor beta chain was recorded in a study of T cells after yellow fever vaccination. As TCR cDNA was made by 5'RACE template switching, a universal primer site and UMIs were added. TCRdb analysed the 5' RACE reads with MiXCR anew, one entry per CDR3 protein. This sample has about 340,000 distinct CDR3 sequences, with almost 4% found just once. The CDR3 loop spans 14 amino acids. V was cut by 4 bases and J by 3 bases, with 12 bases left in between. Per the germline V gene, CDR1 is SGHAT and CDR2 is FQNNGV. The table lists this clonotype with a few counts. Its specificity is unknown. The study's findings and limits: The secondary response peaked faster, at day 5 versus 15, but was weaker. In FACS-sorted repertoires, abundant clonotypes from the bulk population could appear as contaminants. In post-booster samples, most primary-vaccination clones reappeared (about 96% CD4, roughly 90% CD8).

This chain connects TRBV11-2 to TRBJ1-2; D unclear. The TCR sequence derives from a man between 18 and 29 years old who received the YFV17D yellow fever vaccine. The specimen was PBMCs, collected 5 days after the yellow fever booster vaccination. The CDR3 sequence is CASSSDRLYYGYTF. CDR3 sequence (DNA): TGTGCCAGCAGCTCAGACCGCTTATACTATGGCTACACCTTC.